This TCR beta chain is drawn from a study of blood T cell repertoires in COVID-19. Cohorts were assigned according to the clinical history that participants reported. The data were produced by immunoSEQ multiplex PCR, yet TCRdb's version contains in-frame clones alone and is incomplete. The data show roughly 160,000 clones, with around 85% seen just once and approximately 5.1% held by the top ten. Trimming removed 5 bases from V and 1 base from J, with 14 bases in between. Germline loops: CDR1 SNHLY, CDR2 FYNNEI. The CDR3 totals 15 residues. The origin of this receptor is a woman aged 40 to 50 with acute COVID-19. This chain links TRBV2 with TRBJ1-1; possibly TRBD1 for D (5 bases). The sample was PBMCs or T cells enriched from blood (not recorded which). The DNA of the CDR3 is TGTGCCAGCAGTAGCCAAGGGGCGGCGAACACTGAAGCTTTCTTT. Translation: CASSSQGAANTEAFF.